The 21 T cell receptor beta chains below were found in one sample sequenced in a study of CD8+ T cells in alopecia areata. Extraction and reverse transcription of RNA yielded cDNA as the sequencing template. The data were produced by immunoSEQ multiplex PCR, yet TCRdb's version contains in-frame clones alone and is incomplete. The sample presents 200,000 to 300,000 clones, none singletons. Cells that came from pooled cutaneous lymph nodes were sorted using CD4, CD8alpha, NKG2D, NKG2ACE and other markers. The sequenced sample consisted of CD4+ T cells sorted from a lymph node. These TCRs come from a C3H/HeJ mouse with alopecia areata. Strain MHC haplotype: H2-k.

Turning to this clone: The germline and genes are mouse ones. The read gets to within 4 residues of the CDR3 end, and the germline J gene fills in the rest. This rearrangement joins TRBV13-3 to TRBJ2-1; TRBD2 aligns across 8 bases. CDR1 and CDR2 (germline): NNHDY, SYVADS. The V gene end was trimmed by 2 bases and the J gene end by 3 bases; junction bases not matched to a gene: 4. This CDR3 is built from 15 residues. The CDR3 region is CASSDWGDGYAEQFF. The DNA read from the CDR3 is TGTGCCAGCAGTGACTGGGGGGATGGCTATGCT.

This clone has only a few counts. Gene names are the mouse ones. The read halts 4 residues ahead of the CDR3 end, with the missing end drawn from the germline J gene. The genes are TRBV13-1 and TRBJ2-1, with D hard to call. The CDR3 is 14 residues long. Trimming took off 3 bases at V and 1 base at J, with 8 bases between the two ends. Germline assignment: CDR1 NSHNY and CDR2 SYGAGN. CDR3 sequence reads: CASSGQSNYAEQFF. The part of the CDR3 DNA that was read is TGTGCCAGCAGTGGACAATCAAACTATGCT.

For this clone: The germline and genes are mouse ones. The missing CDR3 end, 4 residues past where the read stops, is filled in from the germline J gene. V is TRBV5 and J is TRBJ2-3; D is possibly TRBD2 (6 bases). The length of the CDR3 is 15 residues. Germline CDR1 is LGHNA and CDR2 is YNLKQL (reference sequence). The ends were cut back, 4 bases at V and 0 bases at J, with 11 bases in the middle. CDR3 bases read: TGTGCCAGCAGCCCCACTGGGCCTAGTGCAGAA. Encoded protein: CASSPTGPSAE. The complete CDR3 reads CASSPTGPSAETLYF.

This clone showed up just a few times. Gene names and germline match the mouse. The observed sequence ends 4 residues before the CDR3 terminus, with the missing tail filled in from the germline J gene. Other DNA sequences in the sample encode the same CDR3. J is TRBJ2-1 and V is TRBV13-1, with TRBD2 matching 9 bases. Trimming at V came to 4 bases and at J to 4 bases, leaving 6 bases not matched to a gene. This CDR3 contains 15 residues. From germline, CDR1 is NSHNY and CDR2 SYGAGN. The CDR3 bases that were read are TGTGCCAGCAGTAATACTGGGGGGAATTATGCT. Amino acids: CASSNTGGNYA. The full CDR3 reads CASSNTGGNYAEQFF.

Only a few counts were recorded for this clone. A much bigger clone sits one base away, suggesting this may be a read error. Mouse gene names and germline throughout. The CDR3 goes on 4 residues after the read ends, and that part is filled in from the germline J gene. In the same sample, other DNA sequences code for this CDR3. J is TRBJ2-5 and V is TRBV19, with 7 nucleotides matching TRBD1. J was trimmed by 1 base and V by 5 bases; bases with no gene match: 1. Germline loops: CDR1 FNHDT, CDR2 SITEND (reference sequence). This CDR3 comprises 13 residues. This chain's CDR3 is CASSGTDQDTQYF. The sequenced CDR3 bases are TGTGCCAGCAGCGGGACAGACCAAGAC. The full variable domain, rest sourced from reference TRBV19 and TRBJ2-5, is GGIITQTPKFLIGQEGQKLTLKCQQNFNHDTMYWYRQDSGKGLRLIYYSITENDLQKGDLSEGYDASREKKSSFSLTVTSAQKNEMAVFLCASSGTDQDTQYFGPGTRLLVL.

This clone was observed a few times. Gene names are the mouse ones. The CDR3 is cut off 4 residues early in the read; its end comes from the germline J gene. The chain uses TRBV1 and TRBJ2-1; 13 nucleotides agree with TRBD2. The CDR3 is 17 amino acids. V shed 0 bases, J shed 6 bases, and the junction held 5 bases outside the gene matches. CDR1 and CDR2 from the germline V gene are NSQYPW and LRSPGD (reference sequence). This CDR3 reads CTCSAEGTGGVFAEQFF. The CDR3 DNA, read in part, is TGCACCTGCAGTGCAGAAGGGACTGGGGGGGTCTTTGCT.

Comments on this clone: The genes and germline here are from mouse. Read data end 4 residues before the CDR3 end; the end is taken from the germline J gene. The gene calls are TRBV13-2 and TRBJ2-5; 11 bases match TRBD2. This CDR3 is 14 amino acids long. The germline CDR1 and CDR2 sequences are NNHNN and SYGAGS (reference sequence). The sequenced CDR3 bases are TGTGCCAGCGGTGTGGGACTGGGGGCAGAC. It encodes CASGVGLGAD. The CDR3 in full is CASGVGLGADTQYF.

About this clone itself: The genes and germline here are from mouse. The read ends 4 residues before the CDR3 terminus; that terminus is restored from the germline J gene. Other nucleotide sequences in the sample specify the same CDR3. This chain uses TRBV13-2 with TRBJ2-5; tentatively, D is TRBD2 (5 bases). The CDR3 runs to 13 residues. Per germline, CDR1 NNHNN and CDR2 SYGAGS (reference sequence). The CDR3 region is CASGDAGKDTQYF. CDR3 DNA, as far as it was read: TGTGCCAGCGGTGATGCTGGGAAAGAC.

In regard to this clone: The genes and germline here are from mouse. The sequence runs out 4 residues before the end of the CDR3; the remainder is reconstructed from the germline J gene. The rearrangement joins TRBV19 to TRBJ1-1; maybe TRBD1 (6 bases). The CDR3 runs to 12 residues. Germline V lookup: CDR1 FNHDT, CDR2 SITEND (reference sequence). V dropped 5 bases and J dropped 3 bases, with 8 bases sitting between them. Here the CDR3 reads CASRQGDTEVFF. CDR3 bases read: TGTGCCAGCAGACAGGGTGACACA.

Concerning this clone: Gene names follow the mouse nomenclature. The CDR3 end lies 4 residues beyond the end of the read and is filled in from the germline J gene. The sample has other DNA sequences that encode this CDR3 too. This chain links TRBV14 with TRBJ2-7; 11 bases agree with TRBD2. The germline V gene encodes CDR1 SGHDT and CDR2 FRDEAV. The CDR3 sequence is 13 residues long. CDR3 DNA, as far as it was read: TGTGCCAGCAGCGGGACTGGGGGTTAT. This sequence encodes CASSGTGGY. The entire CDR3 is CASSGTGGYEQYF.

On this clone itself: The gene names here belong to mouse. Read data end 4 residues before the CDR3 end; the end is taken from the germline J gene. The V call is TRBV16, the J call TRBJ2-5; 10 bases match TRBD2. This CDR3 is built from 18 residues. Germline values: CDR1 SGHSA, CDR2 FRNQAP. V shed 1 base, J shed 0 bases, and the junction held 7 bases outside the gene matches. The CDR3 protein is CASSLGLGGRLNQDTQYF. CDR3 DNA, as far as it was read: TGTGCAAGCAGCTTAGGGCTGGGGGGGCGCTTGAACCAAGAC.

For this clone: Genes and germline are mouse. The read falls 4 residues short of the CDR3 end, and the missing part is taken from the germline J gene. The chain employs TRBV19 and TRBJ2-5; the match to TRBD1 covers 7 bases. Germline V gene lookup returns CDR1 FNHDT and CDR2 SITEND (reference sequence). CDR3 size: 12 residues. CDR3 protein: CASSPTGDTQYF. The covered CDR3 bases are TGTGCCAGCAGTCCGACAGGGGAC.

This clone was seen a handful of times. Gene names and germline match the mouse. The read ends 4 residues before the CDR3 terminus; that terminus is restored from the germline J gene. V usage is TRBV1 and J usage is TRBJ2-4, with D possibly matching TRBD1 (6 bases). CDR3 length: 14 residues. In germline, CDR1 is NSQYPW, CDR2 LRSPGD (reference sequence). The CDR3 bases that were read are TGCACCTGCAGTGCAGAAGGGGGTGGGAAC. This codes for CTCSAEGGGN. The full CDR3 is CTCSAEGGGNTLYF.

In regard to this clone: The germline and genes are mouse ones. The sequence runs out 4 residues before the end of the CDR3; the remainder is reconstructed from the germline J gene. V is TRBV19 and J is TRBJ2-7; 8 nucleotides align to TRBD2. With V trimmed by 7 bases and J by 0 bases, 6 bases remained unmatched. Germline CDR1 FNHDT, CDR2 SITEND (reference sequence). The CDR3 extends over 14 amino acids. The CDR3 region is CASGRWGVSYEQYF. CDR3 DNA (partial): TGTGCCAGCGGTCGCTGGGGGGTCTCCTAT.

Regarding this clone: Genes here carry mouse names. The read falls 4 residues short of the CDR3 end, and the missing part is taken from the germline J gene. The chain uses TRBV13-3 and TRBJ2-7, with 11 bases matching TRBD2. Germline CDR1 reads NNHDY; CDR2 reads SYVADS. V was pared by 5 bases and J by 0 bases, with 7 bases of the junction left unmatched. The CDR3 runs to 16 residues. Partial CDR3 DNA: TGTGCCAGCAGGAGTTCGGGACTGGGGGACTCCTAT. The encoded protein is CASRSSGLGDSY. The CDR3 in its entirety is CASRSSGLGDSYEQYF.

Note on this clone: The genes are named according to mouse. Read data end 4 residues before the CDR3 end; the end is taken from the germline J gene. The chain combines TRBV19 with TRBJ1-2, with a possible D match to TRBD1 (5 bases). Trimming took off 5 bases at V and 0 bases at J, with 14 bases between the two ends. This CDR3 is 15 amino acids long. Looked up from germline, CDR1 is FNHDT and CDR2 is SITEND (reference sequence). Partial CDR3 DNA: TGTGCCAGCAGCCCCCAGGGCCTTGCAAACTCC. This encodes CASSPQGLANS. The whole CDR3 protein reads CASSPQGLANSDYTF.

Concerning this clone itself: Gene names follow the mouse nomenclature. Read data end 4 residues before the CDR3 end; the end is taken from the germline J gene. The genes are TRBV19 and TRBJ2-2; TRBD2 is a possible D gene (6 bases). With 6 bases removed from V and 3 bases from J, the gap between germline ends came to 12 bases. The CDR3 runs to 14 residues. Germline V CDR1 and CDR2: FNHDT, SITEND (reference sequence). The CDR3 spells CASNSVGDTGQLYF. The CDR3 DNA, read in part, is TGTGCCAGCAACTCTGTGGGGGACACCGGG.

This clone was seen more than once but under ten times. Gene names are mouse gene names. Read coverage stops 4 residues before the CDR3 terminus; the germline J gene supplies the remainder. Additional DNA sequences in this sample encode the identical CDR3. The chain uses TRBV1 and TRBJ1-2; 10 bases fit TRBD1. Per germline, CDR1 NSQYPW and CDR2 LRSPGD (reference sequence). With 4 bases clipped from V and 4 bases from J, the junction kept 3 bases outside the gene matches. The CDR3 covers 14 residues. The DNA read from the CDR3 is TGCACCTGCAGTGGACAGGGGGCGGGCTCC. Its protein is CTCSGQGAGS. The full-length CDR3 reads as CTCSGQGAGSDYTF.

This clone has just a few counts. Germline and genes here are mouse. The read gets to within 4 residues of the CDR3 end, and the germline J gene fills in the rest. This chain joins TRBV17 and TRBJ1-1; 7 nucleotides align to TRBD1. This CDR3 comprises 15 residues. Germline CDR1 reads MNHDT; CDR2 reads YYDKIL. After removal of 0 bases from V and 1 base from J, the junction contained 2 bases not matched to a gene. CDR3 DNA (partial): TGTGCTAGCAGTAGAGATCGACAGGGGAACACA. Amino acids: CASSRDRQGNT. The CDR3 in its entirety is CASSRDRQGNTEVFF.

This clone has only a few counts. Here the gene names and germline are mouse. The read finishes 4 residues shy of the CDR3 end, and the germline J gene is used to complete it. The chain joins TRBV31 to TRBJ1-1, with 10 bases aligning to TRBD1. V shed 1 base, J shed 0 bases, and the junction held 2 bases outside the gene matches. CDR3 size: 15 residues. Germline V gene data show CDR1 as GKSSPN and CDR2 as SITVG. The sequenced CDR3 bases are TGTGCCTGGAGTCGGACAGGGGGGTCAAACACA. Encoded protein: CAWSRTGGSNT. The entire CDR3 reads CAWSRTGGSNTEVFF.

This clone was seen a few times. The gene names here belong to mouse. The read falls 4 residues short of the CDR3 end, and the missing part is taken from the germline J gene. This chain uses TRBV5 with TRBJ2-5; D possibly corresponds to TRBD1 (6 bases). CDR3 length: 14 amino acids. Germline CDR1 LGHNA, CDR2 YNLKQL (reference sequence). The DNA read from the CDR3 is TGTGCCAGCAGCCAAGAGTACAGGGAAGAC. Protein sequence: CASSQEYRED. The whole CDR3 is CASSQEYREDTQYF.